One and the same sample provided the 19 T cell receptor beta chains below, sequenced in a study of cytomegalovirus exposure and HLA in healthy donors. PCR was performed using 60 Vbeta and 13 Jbeta primers. Method: immunoSEQ multiplex PCR; TCRdb's copy keeps in-frame clones and lacks some. This sample's clone table lists under 50,000 clones. The sequenced sample was PBMCs. These receptors all come from a male donor in good health and CMV-seronegative.

The V gene is TRBV18, the J gene TRBJ1-5; D perhaps matches TRBD1 (5 bases). V lost 4 bases and J lost 4, with 17 bases in between. The CDR3 contains 16 residues. Germline V lookup: CDR1 KGHSH, CDR2 LQKENI. The CDR3 here is CASSLRGIGGNQPQHF. CDR3 DNA: TGTGCCAGCTCACTCCGGGGGATCGGCGGTAATCAGCCCCAGCATTTT.

The chain couples TRBV4-1 to TRBJ1-2; D perhaps matches TRBD1 (5 bases). This CDR3 region has 13 residues. Trimming cost V 3 bases and J 8 bases, with 13 bases left between them. CDR1 and CDR2 (germline): MGHRA, YSYEKL. CDR3 sequence reads: CASSQGGLWGYTF. For the CDR3, the DNA is TGCGCCAGCAGCCAGGGGGGTTTATGGGGCTACACCTTC.

The chain combines TRBV5-6 with TRBJ1-1; D unclear. This CDR3 has 15 amino acids. V shed 0 bases and J shed 3 bases, with 12 bases lying between them. Germline CDR1 SGHDT, CDR2 YYEEEE. As DNA, the CDR3 is TGTGCCAGCAGCTTGGGCTTTGTAGCGCACACTGAAGCTTTCTTT. This sequence encodes CASSLGFVAHTEAFF.

This rearrangement joins TRBV30 to TRBJ1-3; a weak D match, TRBD1 (6 bases). V was pared by 2 bases and J by 3 bases, with 11 bases between. The germline V gene encodes CDR1 GTSNPN and CDR2 SVGIG (reference sequence). This CDR3 has 14 amino acids. The CDR3, as DNA: TGTGCCTGGAGTAAGGACAGCCGTGGAAACACCATATATTTT. This codes for CAWSKDSRGNTIYF.

The gene calls are TRBV7-8 and TRBJ2-7, with 7 bases lining up with TRBD2. The junction had 6 bases not matched to a gene; V was cut back by 1 base and J by 3 bases. The CDR3 runs to 15 residues. The germline V gene has CDR1 SGHVS and CDR2 FQNEAQ. The CDR3 nucleotides are TGTGCCAGCAGCTTAGGGTCGCGGGGGAGCTACGAGCAGTACTTC. Translating gives CASSLGSRGSYEQYF.

The V call is TRBV18, the J call TRBJ2-7; D is perhaps TRBD1 (5 bases). Trimming pared 3 bases from V and 6 bases from J, leaving 18 bases between. The CDR3 has 15 residues. In germline, CDR1 is KGHSH, CDR2 LQKENI. CDR3 bases: TGTGCCAGCTCACCGTCGACAGCCCTCCTCGCCGAGCAGTACTTC. This encodes CASSPSTALLAEQYF.

The chain couples TRBV19 to TRBJ2-2; tentative D call: TRBD1 (5 bases). The CDR3 spans 14 residues. The V gene lost 1 base and the J gene lost 5 bases, with 8 bases spanning the gap. The germline gives CDR1 LNHDA, CDR2 SQIVND (reference sequence). The DNA of the CDR3 is TGTGCCAGTAGTATAGGACAGACGACCGGGGAGCTGTTTTTT. It specifies CASSIGQTTGELFF.

The chain links TRBV6-1 to TRBJ1-1; D gene ambiguous. CDR1 and CDR2 (germline): MNHNS, SASEGT. This CDR3 region has 14 residues. The V gene lost 3 bases and the J gene lost 4 bases, with 12 bases spanning the gap. DNA of the CDR3: TGTGCCAGCAGTGATGCGGCGGGTGGCACTGAAGCTTTCTTT. The encoded protein is CASSDAAGGTEAFF.

The chain joins TRBV19 to TRBJ2-7, with 11 bases matching TRBD1. This CDR3 has 16 amino acids. Trimming at V came to 1 base and at J to 6 bases, leaving 8 bases not matched to a gene. The germline V gene has CDR1 LNHDA and CDR2 SQIVND (reference sequence). The CDR3 DNA reads as TGTGCCAGTAGTATAGCCGGGACAGGGGGAAATGGCGAGCAGTACTTC. It encodes CASSIAGTGGNGEQYF.

The DNA of the CDR3 is TGTGCCAGCACCCTAGGGAGGAATCAGCCCCAGCATTTT. Translated: CASTLGRNQPQHF. The chain has TRBV13 and TRBJ1-5, with unresolved D. This CDR3 contains 13 residues. Germline lookup yields CDR1 PRHDT and CDR2 FYEKMQ (reference sequence). The V and J ends lost 7 bases and 4 bases respectively, with 11 bases between them.

A remark on this clone: A read error may account for a junction end that differs from germline. The chain has TRBV28 and TRBJ2-1; weak D call: TRBD1 (6 bases). The CDR3 contains 20 residues. Germline V lookup: CDR1 MDHEN, CDR2 SYDVKM. The CDR3: CASSHIAGVRVEFSDNEQFF. The CDR3 DNA reads TGTGCCAGCAGCCACATAGCAGGGGTCAGGGTGGAGTTCTCCGACAATGAGCAGTTCTTC.

In DNA, the CDR3 is TGTGCCAGTAGCCCGGGACATGGAGTTCCCTATGGCTACACCTTC. Translation: CASSPGHGVPYGYTF. The J gene is TRBJ1-2, the V gene TRBV19; a weak D match, TRBD1 (6 bases). From germline, CDR1 is LNHDA and CDR2 SQIVND (reference sequence). The CDR3 is 15 residues long. V was cut by 6 bases and J by 4 bases, with 18 bases left in between.

For the CDR3, the DNA is TGTGCCAGCAGCTTGTCTATCGTTTGGAAACAGGCCACCGGGGAGCTGTTTTTT. Translation: CASSLSIVWKQATGELFF. V usage is TRBV5-5 and J usage is TRBJ2-2, with a tentative D call TRBD1 (5 bases). Trimming stripped 1 base from V and 4 bases from J, with 20 bases between. The CDR3 sequence is 18 residues long. Germline CDR1 and CDR2: SGHKS and YYEKEE (reference sequence).

CDR3 nucleotides: TGTGCCAGCAGCTTAGGGCAGGGGGCTCACCGGGACTATGGCTACACCTTC. It encodes CASSLGQGAHRDYGYTF. The genes are TRBV7-9 and TRBJ1-2; TRBD1 matches at 8 bases. CDR1 and CDR2 from the germline V gene are SEHNR and FQNEAQ (reference sequence). Unmatched junction bases numbered 10, after V lost 1 base and J lost 3 bases. The CDR3 is 17 amino acids.

The V call is TRBV6-5, the J call TRBJ2-5, with 7 bases aligning to TRBD1. The CDR3 is made up of 15 amino acids. Losses at the gene ends were 0 bases for V and 0 bases for J; bases not matched to a gene: 1. The V gene's germline CDR1 is MNHEY and CDR2 SVGAGI. This CDR3 is CASSYSTGYQETQYF. CDR3 DNA: TGTGCCAGCAGTTACTCGACAGGGTACCAAGAGACCCAGTACTTC.

This sequence joins TRBV2 and TRBJ2-7; D possibly corresponds to TRBD2 (5 bases). CDR3 length: 14 residues. Germline CDR1 reads SNHLY; CDR2 reads FYNNEI. Trimming shortened V by 6 bases and J by 7 bases, and 19 bases separated the two germline ends. DNA of the CDR3: TGTGCCAGCAGAATTAACGGACTCTCGTGGGAGCAGTACTTC. Amino acid sequence: CASRINGLSWEQYF.

The rearrangement links TRBV6-5 to TRBJ1-2; 9 positions agree with TRBD1. The V gene end was trimmed by 6 bases and the J gene end by 4 bases; junction bases not matched to a gene: 6. From germline, CDR1 is MNHEY and CDR2 SVGAGI. The CDR3 is 14 residues long. The CDR3 DNA follows: TGTGCCAGCAGAACGGACAGGGGTATCTATGGCTACACCTTC. Translation gives CASRTDRGIYGYTF.

The chain employs TRBV6-1 and TRBJ1-2, with 7 bases aligning to TRBD1. This CDR3 has 15 amino acids. In germline, CDR1 is MNHNS, CDR2 SASEGT. After removal of 4 bases from V and 0 bases from J, the junction contained 5 bases not matched to a gene. The CDR3 nucleotides read TGTGCCAGCAGTGGCTACAGGGGTACTAACTATGGCTACACCTTC. It specifies CASSGYRGTNYGYTF.

This chain links TRBV13 with TRBJ1-2; the D is unclear. The CDR3 contains 13 residues. The germline V gene has CDR1 PRHDT and CDR2 FYEKMQ (reference sequence). The V end was cut by 8 bases, the J end by 4 bases, with 14 bases between. The CDR3 DNA reads as TGTGCCAGCTCCGTCCCTGGCGGCTATGGCTACACCTTC. Protein product: CASSVPGGYGYTF. The full variable domain, its missing parts supplied by reference TRBV13 and TRBJ1-2, is AAGVIQSPRHLIKEKRETATLKCYPIPRHDTVYWYQQGPGQDPQFLISFYEKMQSDKGSIPDRFSAQQFSDYHSELNMSSLELGDSALYFCASSVPGGYGYTFGSGTRLTVV.